The 29 T cell receptor beta chains listed next were all sequenced from one sample in a study of a mutant IDH1 vaccine in newly diagnosed glioma. Their antigen targets remain unknown. Assay used: immunoSEQ multiplex PCR; TCRdb lists only in-frame clones, some missing. The data hold about 48,000 clones, with 70% to 85% observed a single time. Time point indicated: week 35, safety follow-up. With topical imiquimod, each dose of the vaccine consisted of 300 ug of mutant IDH1 20-mer peptide. Sample: PBMCs, taken from a glioma patient whose treatment included an IDH1 peptide vaccine. Receptors were obtained from a man between 40 and 49 years old with glioma.

The rearrangement joins TRBV6-5 to TRBJ1-6, with a possible D match to TRBD1 (5 bases). Trimming left V 2 bases short and J 7 bases short, with 9 bases between. The CDR3 consists of 14 residues. Germline CDR1 is MNHEY and CDR2 is SVGAGI. Here the CDR3 reads CASSYGGENSPLHF. The CDR3 region has the DNA TGTGCCAGCAGTTACGGGGGGGAGAATTCACCCCTCCACTTT.

The V gene is TRBV19, the J gene TRBJ1-3; 10 nucleotides match TRBD1. Germline CDR1 is LNHDA and CDR2 is SQIVND (reference sequence). The CDR3 runs to 14 residues. V shed 8 bases, J shed 4 bases, and the junction held 5 bases outside the gene matches. The CDR3 nucleotides are TGTGCCAGTCGGGACAGGGGTTCAGGAAACACCATATATTTT. Translating gives CASRDRGSGNTIYF.

The V and J genes are TRBV29-1 and TRBJ1-2; perhaps TRBD1 as D (6 bases). This CDR3 spans 12 amino acids. Germline CDR1 and CDR2: SQVTM and ANQGSEA. The V and J ends lost 3 bases and 3 bases respectively, with 8 bases between them. CDR3 bases: TGCAGCGTTGACAGGGGCCACTATGGCTACACCTTC. As protein: CSVDRGHYGYTF.

This chain uses TRBV5-1 with TRBJ2-1; 12 bases agree with TRBD2. This CDR3 region has 17 residues. Trimming at V came to 1 base and at J to 7 bases, leaving 9 bases not matched to a gene. Germline CDR1 is SGHRS and CDR2 is YFSETQ. CDR3 residues: CASSLTASGGAGNEQFF. CDR3 DNA sequence: TGCGCCAGCAGCTTGACGGCTAGCGGGGGGGCGGGTAATGAGCAGTTCTTC. The full variable domain, in which reference TRBV5-1 and TRBJ2-1 provide the parts outside the CDR3, is KAGVTQTPRYLIKTRGQQVTLSCSPISGHRSVSWYQQTPGQGLQFLFEYFSETQRNKGNFPGRFSGRQFSNSRSEMNVSTLELGDSALYLCASSLTASGGAGNEQFFGPGTRLTVL.

This chain links TRBV4-2 with TRBJ2-7, with D tentatively TRBD1 (7 bases). The CDR3 length is 14 residues. Deletions cut 1 base from V and 4 bases from J, with 11 bases between. Germline lookup yields CDR1 LGHNA and CDR2 YNFKEQ. This chain's CDR3 is CASSQAQGGYEQYF. The CDR3 bases are TGTGCCAGCAGCCAAGCCCAGGGGGGTTACGAGCAGTACTTC.

The chain links TRBV15 to TRBJ2-5, with TRBD2 matching 10 bases. CDR3 length: 17 amino acids. Germline values: CDR1 LNHNV, CDR2 YYDKDF (reference sequence). Trimming at V came to 3 bases and at J to 3 bases, leaving 10 bases not matched to a gene. CDR3: CATSSQASGGRKETQYF. DNA for the CDR3: TGTGCCACCAGCAGTCAAGCTAGCGGGGGCCGAAAAGAGACCCAGTACTTC.

The chain combines TRBV5-6 with TRBJ2-5; D could derive from TRBD1 or TRBD2 (7 bases each). Between the trimmed V and J ends, which lost 3 bases and 0 bases, there was a span of 12 bases. Germline values: CDR1 SGHDT, CDR2 YYEEEE. This CDR3 spans 15 amino acids. CDR3 sequence (DNA): TGTGCCAGCAGCTCAGGGGGGGGGTACCAAGAGACCCAGTACTTC. This gives the protein CASSSGGGYQETQYF.

The chain carries TRBV19 and TRBJ2-3, with a weak D call TRBD2 (5 bases). V lost 6 bases and J lost 2, with 9 bases in between. This CDR3 has 13 residues. Germline V gene lookup returns CDR1 LNHDA and CDR2 SQIVND (reference sequence). The CDR3, as DNA: TGTGCCAGTAGCCGGGGAGCCACAGATACGCAGTATTTT. Translating it yields CASSRGATDTQYF.

In regard to this clone: Additional DNA sequences in this sample encode the identical CDR3. The CDR3 reads CSVAGTSGGTDTQYF. In DNA, the CDR3 is TGCAGCGTTGCCGGGACTAGCGGGGGCACAGATACGCAGTATTTT. This sequence joins TRBV29-1 and TRBJ2-3; 13 positions match TRBD2. V trimming: 4 bases; J trimming: 1 base; junction bases outside the gene matches: 2. The CDR3 loop spans 15 amino acids. CDR1 SQVTM and CDR2 ANQGSEA come from the germline V gene.

This clone was found a few times. The chain combines TRBV7-2 with TRBJ1-5, with TRBD1 matching over 8 bases. This CDR3 contains 15 residues. Germline V gives CDR1 SGHTA, CDR2 FQGNSA. V lost 2 bases, J lost 2 bases, and 2 bases stayed unmatched. The CDR3 region has the DNA TGTGCCAGCAGCTTACAGACAGGGGGCAATCAGCCCCAGCATTTT. This sequence encodes CASSLQTGGNQPQHF.

The chain links TRBV19 to TRBJ1-4; perhaps TRBD1 as D (5 bases). Looked up from germline, CDR1 is LNHDA and CDR2 is SQIVND (reference sequence). This CDR3 is 12 amino acids long. V lost 8 bases to trimming and J lost 6 bases, with 10 bases between them. CDR3 loop: CASSRRDEKLFF. The CDR3 DNA is TGTGCCAGTTCGCGCAGGGATGAAAAACTGTTTTTT.

This clone has just a few counts. The CDR3 DNA sequence: TGCGCCAGCAGCTTGGGAGGGGCAGGGAAGCACGAGCAGTACTTC. Amino acids: CASSLGGAGKHEQYF. V is TRBV5-1 and J is TRBJ2-7; D is perhaps TRBD1 or TRBD2 (5 bases each). V lost 0 bases and J lost 5, with 15 bases in between. The CDR3 has 15 amino acids. Germline values: CDR1 SGHRS, CDR2 YFSETQ.

The rearrangement joins TRBV7-9 to TRBJ1-1; D is undetermined. Germline V gene sequence: CDR1 SEHNR, CDR2 FQNEAQ (reference sequence). CDR3 size: 15 residues. Trimming took off 3 bases at V and 0 bases at J, with 11 bases between the two ends. This CDR3 reads CASSLTAALNTEAFF. The CDR3 DNA reads TGTGCCAGCAGCTTGACTGCGGCCTTGAACACTGAAGCTTTCTTT.

Only a few counts were recorded for this clone. The gene calls are TRBV29-1 and TRBJ2-3, with TRBD2 matching 8 bases. CDR1 is SQVTM and CDR2 is ANQGSEA in the germline V gene. The CDR3 has 13 amino acids. Losses at the gene ends were 5 bases for V and 3 bases for J; bases not matched to a gene: 4. CDR3: CSVRGGTTDTQYF. CDR3 nucleotide sequence: TGCAGCGTTCGGGGGGGAACAACAGATACGCAGTATTTT.

This clone was observed a few times. The V call is TRBV30, the J call TRBJ1-2; D perhaps matches TRBD1 (5 bases). Germline V lookup: CDR1 GTSNPN, CDR2 SVGIG (reference sequence). V was trimmed by 5 bases and J by 9 bases, leaving 10 bases between them. There are 10 residues in the CDR3. The CDR3 DNA is TGTGCCTGGGGGACCCACCGCTACACCTTC. This encodes CAWGTHRYTF.

Only one count was recorded for this clone. V and J are TRBV25-1 and TRBJ2-5, with D possibly being TRBD1 (5 bases). The germline V gene encodes CDR1 MGHDK and CDR2 SYGVNS. The CDR3 extends over 15 amino acids. Trimming shortened V by 2 bases and J by 0 bases, and 10 bases separated the two germline ends. CDR3 in amino acids: CASSEQGWYQETQYF. CDR3 bases: TGTGCCAGCAGTGAACAGGGTTGGTACCAAGAGACCCAGTACTTC.

On this clone: The same CDR3 also results from other DNA sequences found in this sample. DNA for the CDR3: TGTGCCAGCAGTTACTCGGGGGGGGTCACTGAAGCTTTCTTT. It encodes CASSYSGGVTEAFF. The V gene is TRBV6-5, the J gene TRBJ1-1; possible D gene TRBD1, 5 bases. Trimming took off 0 bases at V and 4 bases at J, with 9 bases between the two ends. Germline CDR1 reads MNHEY; CDR2 reads SVGAGI. The CDR3 spans 14 residues.

This clone was observed a single time. The gene calls are TRBV5-1 and TRBJ2-5; 9 nucleotides match TRBD2. From germline, CDR1 is SGHRS and CDR2 YFSETQ. The length of the CDR3 is 15 residues. With V trimmed by 5 bases and J by 4 bases, 9 bases remained unmatched. CDR3 residues: CASSSATSGVETQYF. In DNA form, the CDR3 reads TGCGCCAGCAGTTCGGCGACTAGCGGAGTAGAGACCCAGTACTTC.

The V and J genes are TRBV19 and TRBJ1-2; tentative D call: TRBD1 (6 bases). V was shortened by 3 bases and J by 4 bases, with 18 bases between the two germline ends. The CDR3 sequence is 16 residues long. CDR1 is LNHDA and CDR2 is SQIVND in the germline V gene (reference sequence). CDR3 region: CASSIGTLQGVYGYTF. The CDR3 nucleotides read TGTGCCAGTAGTATCGGAACCTTACAGGGCGTCTATGGCTACACCTTC.

This sequence joins TRBV20-1 and TRBJ1-1; no firm D call. V was pared by 4 bases and J by 6 bases, with 9 bases between. The germline CDR1 and CDR2 sequences are DFQATT and SNEGSKA (reference sequence). The CDR3 extends over 11 amino acids. CDR3: CSATSPPEAFF. The CDR3 DNA sequence: TGCAGTGCTACCTCACCACCTGAAGCTTTCTTT.

About this clone: Germline is not matched at one junction end, which may reflect a read error. This CDR3 reads CATRRDYNQPQHF. CDR3 nucleotides: TGTGCCACCCGCAGGGATTACAATCAGCCCCAGCATTTT. The rearrangement joins TRBV15 to TRBJ1-5, with TRBD1 as a possible D gene (5 bases). CDR1 and CDR2 from the germline V gene are LNHNV and YYDKDF (reference sequence). The CDR3 loop spans 13 amino acids.

The rearrangement uses TRBV29-1 and TRBJ1-2; D is undetermined. Germline CDR1 reads SQVTM; CDR2 reads ANQGSEA. V was clipped by 0 bases and J by 4 bases, with 6 bases between them. This CDR3 has 12 residues. The DNA for the CDR3 is TGCAGCGTTGAAGACAGAGCCTATGGCTACACCTTC. Protein sequence: CSVEDRAYGYTF.

The chain employs TRBV6-4 and TRBJ2-6; weak D call: TRBD2 (5 bases). Trimming stripped 3 bases from V and 5 bases from J, with 11 bases between. The CDR3 extends over 15 amino acids. Germline-derived CDR1 and CDR2 are MRHNA and SNTAGT. The DNA for the CDR3 is TGTGCCAGCAGTGAAGAGGGTGGATGGGCCAACGTCCTGACTTTC. Protein: CASSEEGGWANVLTF.

V and J are TRBV4-1 and TRBJ1-3; possibly TRBD1 for D (5 bases). This CDR3 region has 16 residues. Germline CDR1 is MGHRA and CDR2 is YSYEKL. Trimming left V 0 bases short and J 4 bases short, with 13 bases between. The CDR3 sequence is CASSQDRGVRGNTIYF. The DNA of the CDR3 is TGCGCCAGCAGCCAAGATCGGGGGGTTCGGGGAAACACCATATATTTT.

V gene TRBV5-4 combines with J gene TRBJ1-2; D may be TRBD1 (6 bases). The CDR3 length is 16 residues. The germline gives CDR1 SGHNT, CDR2 YYREEE (reference sequence). Trimming left V 4 bases short and J 0 bases short, with 16 bases between. The CDR3 nucleotides read TGTGCCAGCAGCCCGCGGGGGGGGGCCTCTAACTATGGCTACACCTTC. Translation gives CASSPRGGASNYGYTF.

The chain uses TRBV7-8 and TRBJ1-2; 7 positions agree with TRBD1. In germline, CDR1 is SGHVS, CDR2 FQNEAQ. Trimming took 5 bases from V and 8 from J; bases not matched to a gene: 8. The CDR3 is 13 amino acids. CDR3 coding DNA: TGTGCCAGCAGCGGGATGAGACAGGGAGGCTACACCTTC. Protein product: CASSGMRQGGYTF.

The chain carries TRBV9 and TRBJ1-5; unclear D gene. CDR1 and CDR2 from the germline V gene are SGDLS and YYNGEE. V lost 0 bases to trimming and J lost 7 bases, with 11 bases between them. This CDR3 spans 14 amino acids. The CDR3 reads CASSVDGIYQPQHF. The DNA of the CDR3 is TGTGCCAGCAGCGTAGACGGGATTTACCAGCCCCAGCATTTT.

The CDR3 loop is CAWSGGSGSTIYF. CDR3 nucleotide sequence: TGTGCCTGGAGTGGCGGATCTGGGAGCACCATATATTTT. The chain employs TRBV30 and TRBJ1-3; D remains unclear. The germline V gene has CDR1 GTSNPN and CDR2 SVGIG (reference sequence). The CDR3 is 13 amino acids. V was cut by 1 base and J by 9 bases, with 13 bases left in between.

The genes are TRBV7-8 and TRBJ2-7; no firm D call. Germline V gene data show CDR1 as SGHVS and CDR2 as FQNEAQ. This CDR3 contains 14 residues. V lost 2 bases and J 3 bases, leaving 11 bases between the germline ends. This CDR3 reads CASSLNPALYEQYF. CDR3 in DNA: TGTGCCAGCAGCTTAAACCCGGCCCTCTACGAGCAGTACTTC. Filled out from reference TRBV7-8 and TRBJ2-7, the complete variable domain reads GAGVSQSPRYKVAKRGQDVALRCDPISGHVSLFWYQQALGQGPEFLTYFQNEAQLDKSGLPSDRFFAERPEGSVSTLKIQRTQQEDSAVYLCASSLNPALYEQYFGPGTRLTVT.